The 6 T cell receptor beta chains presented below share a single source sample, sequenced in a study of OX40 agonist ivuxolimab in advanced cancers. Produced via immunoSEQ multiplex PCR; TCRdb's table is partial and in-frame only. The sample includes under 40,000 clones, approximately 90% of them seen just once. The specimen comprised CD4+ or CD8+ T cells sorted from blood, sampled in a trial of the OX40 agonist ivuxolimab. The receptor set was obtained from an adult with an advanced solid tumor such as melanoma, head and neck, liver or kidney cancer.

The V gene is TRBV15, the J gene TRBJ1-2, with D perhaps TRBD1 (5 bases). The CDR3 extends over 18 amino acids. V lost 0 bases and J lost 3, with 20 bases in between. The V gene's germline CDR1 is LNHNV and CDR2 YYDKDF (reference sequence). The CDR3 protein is CATSRDRVNGWGDYGYTF. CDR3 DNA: TGTGCCACCAGCAGAGATCGGGTGAACGGTTGGGGGGACTATGGCTACACCTTC.

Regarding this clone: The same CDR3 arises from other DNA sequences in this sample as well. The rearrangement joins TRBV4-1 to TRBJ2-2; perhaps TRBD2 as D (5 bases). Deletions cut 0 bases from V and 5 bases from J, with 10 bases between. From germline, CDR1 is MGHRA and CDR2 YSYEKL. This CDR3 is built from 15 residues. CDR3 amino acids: CASSQDPSGTGELFF. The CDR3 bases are TGCGCCAGCAGCCAAGATCCGTCGGGGACCGGGGAGCTGTTTTTT.

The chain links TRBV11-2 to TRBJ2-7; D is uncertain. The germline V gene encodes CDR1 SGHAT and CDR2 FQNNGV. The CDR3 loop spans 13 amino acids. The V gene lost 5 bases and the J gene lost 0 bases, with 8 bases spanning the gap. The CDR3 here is CASSPANSYEQYF. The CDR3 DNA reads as TGTGCCAGCAGCCCCGCTAACTCCTACGAGCAGTACTTC.

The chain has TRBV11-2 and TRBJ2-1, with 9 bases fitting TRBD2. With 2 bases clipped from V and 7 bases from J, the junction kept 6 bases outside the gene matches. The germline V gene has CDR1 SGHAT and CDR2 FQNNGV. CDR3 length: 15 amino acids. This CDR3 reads CASSLLSGGRNEQFF. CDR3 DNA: TGTGCCAGCAGCTTACTTAGCGGGGGTAGAAATGAGCAGTTCTTC.

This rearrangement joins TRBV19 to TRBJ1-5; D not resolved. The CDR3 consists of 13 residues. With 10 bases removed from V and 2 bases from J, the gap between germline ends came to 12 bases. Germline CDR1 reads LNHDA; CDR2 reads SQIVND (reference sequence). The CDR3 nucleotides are TGTGCCACCGAAACCGTTGGCAATCAGCCCCAGCATTTT. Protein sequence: CATETVGNQPQHF.

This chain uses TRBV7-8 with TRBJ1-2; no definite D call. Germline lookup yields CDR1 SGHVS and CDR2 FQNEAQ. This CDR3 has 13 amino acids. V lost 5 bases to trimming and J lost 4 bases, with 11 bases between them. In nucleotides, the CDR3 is TGTGCCAGCAGCCCCGGTGCGCTCTATGGCTACACCTTC. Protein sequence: CASSPGALYGYTF. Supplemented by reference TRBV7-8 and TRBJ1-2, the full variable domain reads GAGVSQSPRYKVAKRGQDVALRCDPISGHVSLFWYQQALGQGPEFLTYFQNEAQLDKSGLPSDRFFAERPEGSVSTLKIQRTQQEDSAVYLCASSPGALYGYTFGSGTRLTVV.